These 27 T cell receptor beta chains came from one sample sequenced in a study of cytomegalovirus exposure and HLA in healthy donors. The PCR employed 60 Vbeta primers together with 13 Jbeta primers. Produced via immunoSEQ multiplex PCR; TCRdb's table is partial and in-frame only. The table lists more than 90,000 clones, less than 70% of them singletons. The source material was PBMCs. All receptors come from a man aged 45-65 years in good health and CMV-seronegative.

This clone is a singleton in its sample. The chain uses TRBV2 and TRBJ1-1, with D possibly being TRBD1 (6 bases). V lost 2 bases to trimming and J lost 3 bases, with 10 bases between them. Germline assignment: CDR1 SNHLY and CDR2 FYNNEI. The CDR3 length is 14 residues. The CDR3 DNA is TGTGCCAGCAGTGAAACAGGGATGGACACTGAAGCTTTCTTT. This translates into CASSETGMDTEAFF.

V usage is TRBV5-1 and J usage is TRBJ2-5; 9 nucleotides match TRBD2. The CDR3 has 16 amino acids. Per germline, CDR1 SGHRS and CDR2 YFSETQ. After removal of 1 base from V and 3 bases from J, the junction contained 7 bases not matched to a gene. The CDR3 DNA reads as TGCGCCAGCAGCTTGAGGAGCGGGGGGCGGGAAGAGACCCAGTACTTC. It is translated as CASSLRSGGREETQYF.

This clone was counted only a few times. The genes are TRBV27 and TRBJ1-1; D call uncertain. The ends were cut back, 5 bases at V and 1 base at J, with 8 bases in the middle. The CDR3 contains 13 residues. The germline V gene encodes CDR1 MNHEY and CDR2 SMNVEV (reference sequence). The CDR3 here is CASSAQRNTEAFF. The CDR3 DNA reads TGTGCCAGCAGTGCACAGAGGAACACTGAAGCTTTCTTT.

V usage is TRBV5-6 and J usage is TRBJ1-1; TRBD1 matches at 8 bases. The CDR3 extends over 15 amino acids. Germline V gene data show CDR1 as SGHDT and CDR2 as YYEEEE. V gave up 4 bases and J gave up 3 bases; unmatched junction bases: 8. The CDR3 nucleotides are TGTGCCAGCAGCCTCCGGACAGGGAAAGACACTGAAGCTTTCTTT. It specifies CASSLRTGKDTEAFF.

The gene calls are TRBV29-1 and TRBJ1-1; D is perhaps TRBD1 (6 bases). The germline gives CDR1 SQVTM, CDR2 ANQGSEA. CDR3 length: 13 residues. Trimming removed 5 bases at V and 3 bases at J, with 13 bases between. Here the CDR3 reads CSVNEGGYTEAFF. CDR3 DNA sequence: TGCAGCGTTAATGAGGGGGGGTACACTGAAGCTTTCTTT.

This clone was seen a few times. This chain uses TRBV29-1 with TRBJ2-7; 7 nucleotides match TRBD1. The CDR3 is 13 residues long. The J segment lost 0 bases and the V segment lost 7 bases, leaving 6 bases of the junction unmatched. CDR1 and CDR2 from the germline V gene are SQVTM and ANQGSEA. The CDR3 coding sequence is TGCAGCGCCCTGACAGGGCGCTCCTACGAGCAGTACTTC. Translation: CSALTGRSYEQYF.

The CDR3 sequence: CASSLTPTQPQHF. The CDR3, as DNA: TGTGCCAGCAGCTTGACCCCTACCCAGCCCCAGCATTTT. V is TRBV5-6 and J is TRBJ1-5; D is unresolved. The germline gives CDR1 SGHDT, CDR2 YYEEEE. The CDR3 runs 13 residues. With 1 base removed from V and 7 bases from J, the gap between germline ends came to 9 bases.

This clone has a handful of counts. The gene calls are TRBV27 and TRBJ2-2; a weak D match, TRBD2 (7 bases). The V end lost 4 bases, the J end lost 6 bases, and 21 bases lay between the germline ends. Per the germline V gene, CDR1 is MNHEY and CDR2 is SMNVEV (reference sequence). The CDR3 extends over 17 amino acids. The CDR3 region is CASSYKGGYFEAGELFF. DNA of the CDR3: TGTGCCAGCAGTTACAAGGGGGGGTATTTTGAGGCCGGGGAGCTGTTTTTT.

This chain uses TRBV19 with TRBJ2-2, with 7 nucleotides matching TRBD1. Trimming removed 3 bases from V and 6 bases from J; junction bases left unmatched: 7. This CDR3 comprises 15 residues. Per germline, CDR1 LNHDA and CDR2 SQIVND (reference sequence). The CDR3 loop is CASSIYRTGPGELFF. CDR3 DNA: TGTGCCAGTAGTATTTATCGGACAGGCCCCGGGGAGCTGTTTTTT.

The rearrangement joins TRBV27 to TRBJ1-2; maybe TRBD1 (6 bases). The CDR3 runs to 15 residues. V was clipped by 3 bases and J by 4 bases, with 15 bases between them. Germline V gene sequence: CDR1 MNHEY, CDR2 SMNVEV (reference sequence). The CDR3 here is CASSFTDAGVYGYTF. The CDR3, as DNA: TGTGCCAGCAGTTTCACCGACGCAGGGGTCTATGGCTACACCTTC.

This clone appeared once. This sequence joins TRBV6-1 and TRBJ1-4, with D perhaps matching TRBD1 (5 bases). The length of the CDR3 is 15 residues. With 3 bases removed from V and 2 bases from J, the gap between germline ends came to 10 bases. Germline lookup yields CDR1 MNHNS and CDR2 SASEGT. The CDR3 sequence is CASSEGGLTNEKLFF. Written as DNA, the CDR3 is TGTGCCAGCAGTGAGGGGGGTTTGACTAATGAAAAACTGTTTTTT.

The rearrangement links TRBV28 to TRBJ1-5; 8 nucleotides align to TRBD1. Germline assignment: CDR1 MDHEN and CDR2 SYDVKM. V trimming: 5 bases; J trimming: 2 bases; junction bases outside the gene matches: 5. CDR3 length: 15 residues. The CDR3 nucleotides are TGTGCCAGCAGTCTCACAGGGGGAGGCAATCAGCCCCAGCATTTT. Its protein is CASSLTGGGNQPQHF.

This sequence joins TRBV29-1 and TRBJ1-4, with a tentative D call TRBD1 (5 bases). The CDR3 contains 13 residues. V gave up 6 bases and J gave up 4 bases, with 12 bases separating them. In germline, CDR1 is SQVTM, CDR2 ANQGSEA. In DNA form, the CDR3 reads TGCAGCGTAGCCAGGGATAATAATGAAAAACTGTTTTTT. Residues: CSVARDNNEKLFF.

This chain connects TRBV29-1 to TRBJ1-2; TRBD1 is a possible D gene (6 bases). This CDR3 contains 12 residues. The V end was cut by 5 bases, the J end by 3 bases, with 10 bases between. Germline lookup yields CDR1 SQVTM and CDR2 ANQGSEA. Here the CDR3 DNA reads TGCAGCGTTAAGCGGACAGACTATGGCTACACCTTC. Translated: CSVKRTDYGYTF.

CDR3 coding DNA: TGTGCCAGCAGCTTGCGCAGGGCTTCCGATACGCAGTATTTT. This codes for CASSLRRASDTQYF. This chain connects TRBV5-8 to TRBJ2-3; weak D call: TRBD1 (5 bases). V lost 1 base and J 6 bases, leaving 12 bases between the germline ends. CDR1 and CDR2 from the germline V gene are SGHTS and YDEGEE. This CDR3 spans 14 amino acids.

The CDR3 protein is CASSRRTGSRTDTQYF. For the CDR3, the DNA is TGCGCCAGCAGTCGCCGGACAGGGAGCCGCACAGATACGCAGTATTTT. V is TRBV5-1 and J is TRBJ2-3; TRBD1 agrees at 8 bases. From germline, CDR1 is SGHRS and CDR2 YFSETQ. This CDR3 has 16 residues. The V segment lost 5 bases and the J segment 1 base; nucleotides outside the gene matches: 9.

The V gene is TRBV10-3, the J gene TRBJ2-5; the match to TRBD2 covers 16 bases. The CDR3 extends over 18 amino acids. Germline CDR1 ENHRY, CDR2 SYGVKD. V dropped 3 bases and J dropped 4; count of bases not matched to a gene: 8. The CDR3 protein is CAISDHPGLAGGSETQYF. The CDR3 region has the DNA TGTGCCATCAGTGACCACCCGGGACTAGCGGGGGGGTCAGAGACCCAGTACTTC.

The chain is built from TRBV15 and TRBJ1-2, with 7 bases that match TRBD1. The length of the CDR3 is 15 residues. Trimming removed 0 bases from V and 8 bases from J; junction bases left unmatched: 9. Germline V gene data show CDR1 as LNHNV and CDR2 as YYDKDF (reference sequence). CDR3 amino acids: CATSRDGTAPGGYTF. CDR3 sequence (DNA): TGTGCCACCAGCAGAGACGGGACAGCGCCCGGCGGCTACACCTTC.

The rearrangement joins TRBV28 to TRBJ1-5, with a tentative D call TRBD1 (5 bases). Germline V gene lookup returns CDR1 MDHEN and CDR2 SYDVKM. The length of the CDR3 is 14 residues. V was trimmed by 6 bases and J by 3 bases, leaving 12 bases between them. The CDR3 spells CASRLQVPNQPQHF. The CDR3 DNA follows: TGTGCCAGCAGACTACAGGTTCCCAATCAGCCCCAGCATTTT.

The CDR3 reads CASSLALVFYEQYF. CDR3 nucleotide sequence: TGTGCCAGCAGCTTAGCCCTAGTTTTCTACGAGCAGTACTTC. The V gene is TRBV11-2, the J gene TRBJ2-7, with D uncertain. The CDR3 is 14 amino acids. The germline V and J ends were trimmed by 1 base and 3 bases, with 10 bases remaining between them. The germline gives CDR1 SGHAT, CDR2 FQNNGV.

The chain combines TRBV18 with TRBJ2-3; a possible D gene is TRBD1 (6 bases). The CDR3 is made up of 11 amino acids. CDR1 is KGHSH, CDR2 LQKENI, per germline. V lost 6 bases and J lost 8, with 9 bases in between. CDR3 coding DNA: TGTGCCAGCTCGGGGGCTGGTACGCAGTATTTT. Its protein product is CASSGAGTQYF. The full variable domain, in which reference TRBV18 and TRBJ2-3 provide the parts outside the CDR3, is NAGVMQNPRHLVRRRGQEARLRCSPMKGHSHVYWYRQLPEEGLKFMVYLQKENIIDESGMPKERFSAEFPKEGPSILRIQQVVRGDSAAYFCASSGAGTQYFGPGTRLTVL.

The chain employs TRBV7-8 and TRBJ1-5; 7 bases agree with TRBD1. The CDR3 has 15 amino acids. J gave up 7 bases and V 1 base, and 7 bases lay outside the gene matches. Germline loops: CDR1 SGHVS, CDR2 FQNEAQ. CDR3 residues: CASSLGSQGRQPQHF. CDR3 sequence (DNA): TGTGCCAGCAGCTTAGGATCACAGGGGCGACAGCCCCAGCATTTT. The full variable domain, in which reference TRBV7-8 and TRBJ1-5 provide the parts outside the CDR3, is GAGVSQSPRYKVAKRGQDVALRCDPISGHVSLFWYQQALGQGPEFLTYFQNEAQLDKSGLPSDRFFAERPEGSVSTLKIQRTQQEDSAVYLCASSLGSQGRQPQHFGDGTRLSIL.

The CDR3 DNA sequence: TGCAGCGTCGCCAGACTATCACAAGAGACCCAGTACTTC. It encodes CSVARLSQETQYF. The chain has TRBV29-1 and TRBJ2-5; tentatively, D is TRBD2 (5 bases). CDR1 is SQVTM and CDR2 is ANQGSEA in the germline V gene. Trimming shortened V by 6 bases and J by 2 bases, and 13 bases separated the two germline ends. The CDR3 consists of 13 residues.

In its sample, this clone was seen a few times. The rearrangement links TRBV5-4 to TRBJ2-1; D perhaps matches TRBD2 (6 bases). This CDR3 is 15 amino acids long. Trimming left V 2 bases short and J 1 base short, with 10 bases between. Germline values: CDR1 SGHNT, CDR2 YYREEE (reference sequence). CDR3 loop: CASSFGGNSYNEQFF. For the CDR3, the DNA is TGTGCCAGCAGCTTTGGCGGGAATTCCTACAATGAGCAGTTCTTC.

V is TRBV6-1 and J is TRBJ1-1, with a possible D match to TRBD1 (5 bases). V lost 7 bases, J lost 4 bases, and 16 bases lay in between. Germline values: CDR1 MNHNS, CDR2 SASEGT. This CDR3 spans 14 amino acids. CDR3 DNA sequence: TGTGCCAGCATCCGAGGAGGGAGGGGCACTGAAGCTTTCTTT. Protein: CASIRGGRGTEAFF.

This clone was observed a handful of times. The chain recombines TRBV27 with TRBJ2-3; 12 bases match TRBD2. The V gene end was trimmed by 5 bases and the J gene end by 0 bases; junction bases not matched to a gene: 6. The CDR3 is 17 residues long. Germline loops: CDR1 MNHEY, CDR2 SMNVEV (reference sequence). The CDR3: CASSHAGTSGSTDTQYF. CDR3 in DNA: TGTGCCAGCAGTCACGCCGGGACTAGCGGGAGCACAGATACGCAGTATTTT.

This chain connects TRBV30 to TRBJ1-5, with a tentative D call TRBD1 (5 bases). The CDR3 has 17 residues. The germline gives CDR1 GTSNPN, CDR2 SVGIG (reference sequence). Trimming stripped 0 bases from V and 6 bases from J, with 21 bases between. CDR3 DNA sequence: TGTGCCTGGAGTGTACGTGCCTGGGGGGATAACAGTCAGCCCCAGCATTTT. This encodes CAWSVRAWGDNSQPQHF.